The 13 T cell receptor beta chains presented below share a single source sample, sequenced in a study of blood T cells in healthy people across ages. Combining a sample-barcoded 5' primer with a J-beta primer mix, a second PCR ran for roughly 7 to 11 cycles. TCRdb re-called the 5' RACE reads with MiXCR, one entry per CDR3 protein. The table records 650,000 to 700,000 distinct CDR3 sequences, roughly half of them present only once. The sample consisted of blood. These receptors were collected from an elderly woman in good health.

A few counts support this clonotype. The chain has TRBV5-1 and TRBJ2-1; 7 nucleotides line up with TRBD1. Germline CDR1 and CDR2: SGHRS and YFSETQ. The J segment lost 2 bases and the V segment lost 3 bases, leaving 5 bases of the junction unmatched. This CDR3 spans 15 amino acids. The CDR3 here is CASSYGTAPYNEQFF. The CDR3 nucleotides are TGCGCCAGCAGCTACGGGACAGCCCCCTACAATGAGCAGTTCTTC.

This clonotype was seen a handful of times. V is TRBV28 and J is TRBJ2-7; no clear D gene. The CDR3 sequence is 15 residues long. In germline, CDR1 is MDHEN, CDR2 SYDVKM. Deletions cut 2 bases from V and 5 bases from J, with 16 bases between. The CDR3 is CASSLNSGPRDEQYF. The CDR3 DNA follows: TGTGCCAGCAGTTTAAACTCCGGCCCTAGGGACGAGCAGTACTTC. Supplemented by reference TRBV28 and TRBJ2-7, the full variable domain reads DVKVTQSSRYLVKRTGEKVFLECVQDMDHENMFWYRQDPGLGLRLIYFSYDVKMKEKGDIPEGYSVSREKKERFSLILESASTNQTSMYLCASSLNSGPRDEQYFGPGTRLTVT.

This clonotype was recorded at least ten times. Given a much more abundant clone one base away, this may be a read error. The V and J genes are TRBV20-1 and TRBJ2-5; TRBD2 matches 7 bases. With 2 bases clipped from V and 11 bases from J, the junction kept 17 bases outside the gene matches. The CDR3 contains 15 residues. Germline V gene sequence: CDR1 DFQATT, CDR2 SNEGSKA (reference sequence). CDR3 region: CSARTPGLGLYEQYF. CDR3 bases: TGCAGTGCTAGAACACCCGGACTAGGCCTATATGAGCAGTACTTC.

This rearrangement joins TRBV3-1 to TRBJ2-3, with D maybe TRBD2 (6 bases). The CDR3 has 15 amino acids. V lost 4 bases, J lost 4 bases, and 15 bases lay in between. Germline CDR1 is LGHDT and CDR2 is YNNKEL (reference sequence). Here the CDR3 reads CASSPLAGESDTQYF. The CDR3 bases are TGTGCCAGCAGCCCACTAGCAGGAGAGTCAGATACGCAGTATTTT.

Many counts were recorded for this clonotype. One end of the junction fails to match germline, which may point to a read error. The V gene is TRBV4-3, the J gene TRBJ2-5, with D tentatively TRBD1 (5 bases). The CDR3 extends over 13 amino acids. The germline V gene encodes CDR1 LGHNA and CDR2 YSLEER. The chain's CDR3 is CASSQDSGETQYF. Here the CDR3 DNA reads TGTGCCAGCAGCCAAGACAGTGGGGAGACCCAGTACTTC.

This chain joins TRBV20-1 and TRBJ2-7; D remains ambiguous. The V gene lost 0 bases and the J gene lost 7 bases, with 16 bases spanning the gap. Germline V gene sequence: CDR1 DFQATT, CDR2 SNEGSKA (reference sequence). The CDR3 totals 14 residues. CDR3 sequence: CSARDPGRLREQYF. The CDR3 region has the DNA TGCAGTGCTAGAGATCCTGGCAGGCTAAGGGAGCAGTACTTC.

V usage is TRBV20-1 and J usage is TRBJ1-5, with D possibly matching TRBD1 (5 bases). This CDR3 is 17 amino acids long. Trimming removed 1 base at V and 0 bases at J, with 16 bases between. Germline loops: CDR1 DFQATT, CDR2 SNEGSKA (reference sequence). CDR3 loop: CSARGWTGTASNQPQHF. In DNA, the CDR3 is TGCAGTGCTAGAGGGTGGACCGGGACCGCTAGCAATCAGCCCCAGCATTTT.

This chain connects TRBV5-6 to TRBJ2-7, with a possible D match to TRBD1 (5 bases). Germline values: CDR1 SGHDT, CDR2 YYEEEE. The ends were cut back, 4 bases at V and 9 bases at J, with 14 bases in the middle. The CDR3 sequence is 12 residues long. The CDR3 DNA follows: TGTGCCAGCAGCGAGGCTAGGACAACGCAGTACTTC. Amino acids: CASSEARTTQYF.

The CDR3 loop is CASSLGIAGLGTQYF. The CDR3 bases are TGTGCCAGCAGCTTAGGAATAGCGGGGTTGGGTACGCAGTATTTT. The J gene is TRBJ2-3, the V gene TRBV7-8; 8 bases line up with TRBD2. Germline CDR1 and CDR2: SGHVS and FQNEAQ. The junction had 8 bases not matched to a gene; V was cut back by 1 base and J by 8 bases. CDR3 length: 15 residues.

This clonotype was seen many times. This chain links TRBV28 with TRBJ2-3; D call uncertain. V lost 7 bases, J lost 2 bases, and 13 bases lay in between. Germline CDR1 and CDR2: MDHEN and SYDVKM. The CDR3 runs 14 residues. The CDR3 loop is CASNSGAFTDTQYF. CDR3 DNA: TGTGCCAGCAACTCTGGCGCTTTCACAGATACGCAGTATTTT. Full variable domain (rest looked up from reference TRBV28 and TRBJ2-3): DVKVTQSSRYLVKRTGEKVFLECVQDMDHENMFWYRQDPGLGLRLIYFSYDVKMKEKGDIPEGYSVSREKKERFSLILESASTNQTSMYLCASNSGAFTDTQYFGPGTRLTVL.

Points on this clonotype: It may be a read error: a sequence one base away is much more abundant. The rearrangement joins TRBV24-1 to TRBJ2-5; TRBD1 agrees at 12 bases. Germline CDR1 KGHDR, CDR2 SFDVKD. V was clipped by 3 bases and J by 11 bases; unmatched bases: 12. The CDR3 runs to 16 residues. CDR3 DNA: TGTGCCACCAGTGATGCCGGGACAGGGGGCCTCGATGAGCAGTACTTC. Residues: CATSDAGTGGLDEQYF.

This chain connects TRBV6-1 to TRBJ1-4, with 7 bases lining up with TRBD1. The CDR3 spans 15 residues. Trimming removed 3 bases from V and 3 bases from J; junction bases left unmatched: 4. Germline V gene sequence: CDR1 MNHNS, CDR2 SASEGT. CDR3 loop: CASSEGTASNEKLFF. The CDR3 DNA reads TGTGCCAGCAGTGAGGGGACAGCTTCTAATGAAAAACTGTTTTTT.

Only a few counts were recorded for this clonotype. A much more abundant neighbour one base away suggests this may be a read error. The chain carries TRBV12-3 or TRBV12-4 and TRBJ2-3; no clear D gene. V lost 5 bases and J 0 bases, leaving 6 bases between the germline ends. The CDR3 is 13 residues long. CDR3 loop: CASSILSTDTQYF. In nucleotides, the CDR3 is TGTGCCAGCAGTATTCTTAGCACAGATACGCAGTATTTT.